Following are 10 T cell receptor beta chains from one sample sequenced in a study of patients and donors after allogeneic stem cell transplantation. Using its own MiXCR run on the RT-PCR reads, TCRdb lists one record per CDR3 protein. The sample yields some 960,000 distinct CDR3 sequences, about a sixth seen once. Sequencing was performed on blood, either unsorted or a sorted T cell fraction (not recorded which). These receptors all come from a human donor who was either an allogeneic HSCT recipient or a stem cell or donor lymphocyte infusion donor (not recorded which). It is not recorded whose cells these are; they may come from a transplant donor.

This CDR3 is CASSSKSDTEAFF. CDR3 nucleotides: TGTGCCAGCAGCTCTAAATCGGACACTGAAGCTTTCTTT. This chain links TRBV7-9 with TRBJ1-1; no clear D. The CDR3 sequence is 13 residues long. Trimming took off 4 bases at V and 3 bases at J, with 9 bases between the two ends. CDR1 SEHNR and CDR2 FQNEAQ come from the germline V gene (reference sequence).

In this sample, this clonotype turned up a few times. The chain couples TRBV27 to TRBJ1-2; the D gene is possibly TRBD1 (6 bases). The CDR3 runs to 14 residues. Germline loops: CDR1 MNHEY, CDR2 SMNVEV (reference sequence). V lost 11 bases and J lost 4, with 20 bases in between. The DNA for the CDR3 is TGTGCCGCGGGTCGGAGACAGGAACTCTATGGCTACACCTTC. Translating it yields CAAGRRQELYGYTF.

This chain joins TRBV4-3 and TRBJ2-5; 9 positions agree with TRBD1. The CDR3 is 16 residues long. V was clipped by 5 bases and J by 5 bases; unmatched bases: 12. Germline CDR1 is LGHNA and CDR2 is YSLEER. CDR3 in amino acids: CASSALQGARWETQYF. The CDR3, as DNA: TGCGCCAGCAGCGCTCTACAGGGGGCACGTTGGGAGACCCAGTACTTC.

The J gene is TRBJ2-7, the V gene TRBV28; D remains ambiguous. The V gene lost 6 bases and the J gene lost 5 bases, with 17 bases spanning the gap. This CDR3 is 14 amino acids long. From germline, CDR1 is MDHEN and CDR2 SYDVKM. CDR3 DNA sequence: TGTGCCAGCAGCCCCAGGCGAAGGGCGGACGAGCAGTACTTC. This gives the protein CASSPRRRADEQYF.

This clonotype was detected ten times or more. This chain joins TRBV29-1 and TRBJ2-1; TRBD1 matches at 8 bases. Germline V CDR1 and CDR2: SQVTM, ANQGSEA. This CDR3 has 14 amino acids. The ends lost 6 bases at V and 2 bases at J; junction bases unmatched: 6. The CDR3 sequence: CSVAGQGTYNEQFF. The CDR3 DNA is TGCAGCGTGGCCGGACAGGGTACCTACAATGAGCAGTTCTTC.

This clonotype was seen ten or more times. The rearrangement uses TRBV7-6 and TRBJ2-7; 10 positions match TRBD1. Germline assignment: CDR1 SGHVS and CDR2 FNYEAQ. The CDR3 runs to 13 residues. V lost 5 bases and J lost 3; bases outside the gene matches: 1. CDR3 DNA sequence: TGTGCCAGCAGCCGGACAGGGGGCTACGAGCAGTACTTC. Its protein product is CASSRTGGYEQYF. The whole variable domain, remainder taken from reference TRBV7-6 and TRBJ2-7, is GAGVSQSPRYKVTKRGQDVALRCDPISGHVSLYWYRQALGQGPEFLTYFNYEAQQDKSGLPNDRFSAERPEGSISTLTIQRTEQRDSAMYRCASSRTGGYEQYFGPGTRLTVT.

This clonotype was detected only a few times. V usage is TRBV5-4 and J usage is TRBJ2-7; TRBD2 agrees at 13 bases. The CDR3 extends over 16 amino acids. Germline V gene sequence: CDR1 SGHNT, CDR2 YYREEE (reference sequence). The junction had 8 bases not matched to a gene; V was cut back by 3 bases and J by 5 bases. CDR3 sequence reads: CASSSRTSGRINEQYF. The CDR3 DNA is TGTGCCAGCAGCTCGCGGACTAGCGGGAGAATCAACGAGCAGTACTTC. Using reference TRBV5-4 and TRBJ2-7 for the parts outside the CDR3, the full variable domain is ETGVTQSPTHLIKTRGQQVTLRCSSQSGHNTVSWYQQALGQGPQFIFQYYREEENGRGNFPPRFSGLQFPNYSSELNVNALELDDSALYLCASSSRTSGRINEQYFGPGTRLTVT.

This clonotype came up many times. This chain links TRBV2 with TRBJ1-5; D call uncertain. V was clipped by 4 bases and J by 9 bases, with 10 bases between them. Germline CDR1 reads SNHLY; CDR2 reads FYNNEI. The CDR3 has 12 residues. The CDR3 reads CASSGQQWPQHF. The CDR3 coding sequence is TGTGCCAGCAGTGGGCAGCAGTGGCCCCAGCATTTT. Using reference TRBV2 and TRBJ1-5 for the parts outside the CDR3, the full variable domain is EPEVTQTPSHQVTQMGQEVILRCVPISNHLYFYWYRQILGQKVEFLVSFYNNEISEKSEIFDDQFSVERPDGSNFTLKIRSTKLEDSAMYFCASSGQQWPQHFGDGTRLSIL.

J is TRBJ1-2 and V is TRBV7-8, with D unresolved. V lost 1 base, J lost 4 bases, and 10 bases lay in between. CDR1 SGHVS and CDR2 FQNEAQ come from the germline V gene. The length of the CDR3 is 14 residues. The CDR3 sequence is CASSLENSGYGYTF. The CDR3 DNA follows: TGTGCCAGCAGCTTAGAGAACAGCGGCTATGGCTACACCTTC.

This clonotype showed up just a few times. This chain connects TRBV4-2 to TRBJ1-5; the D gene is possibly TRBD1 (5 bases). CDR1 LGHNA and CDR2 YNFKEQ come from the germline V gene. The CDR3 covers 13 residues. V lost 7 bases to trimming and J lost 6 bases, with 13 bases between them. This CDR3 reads CASTPSGGQPQHF. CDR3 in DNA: TGTGCCAGCACCCCATCGGGGGGTCAGCCCCAGCATTTT.